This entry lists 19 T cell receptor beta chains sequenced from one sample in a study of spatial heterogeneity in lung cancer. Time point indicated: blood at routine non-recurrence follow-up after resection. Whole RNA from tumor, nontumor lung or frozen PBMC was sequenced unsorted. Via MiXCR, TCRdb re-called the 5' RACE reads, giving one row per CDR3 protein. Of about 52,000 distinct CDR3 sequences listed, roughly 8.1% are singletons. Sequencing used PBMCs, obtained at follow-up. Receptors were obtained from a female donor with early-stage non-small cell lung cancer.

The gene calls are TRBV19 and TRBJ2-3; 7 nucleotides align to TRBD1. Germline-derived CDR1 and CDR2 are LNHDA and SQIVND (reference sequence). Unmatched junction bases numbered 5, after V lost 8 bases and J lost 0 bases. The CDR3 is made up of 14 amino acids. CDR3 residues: CASSTGPSTDTQYF. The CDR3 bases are TGTGCCAGTTCGACAGGGCCCAGCACAGATACGCAGTATTTT.

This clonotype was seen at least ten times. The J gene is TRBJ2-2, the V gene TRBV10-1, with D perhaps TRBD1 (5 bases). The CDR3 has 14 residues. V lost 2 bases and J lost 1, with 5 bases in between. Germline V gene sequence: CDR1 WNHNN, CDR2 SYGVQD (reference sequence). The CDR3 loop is CASSEGQNTGELFF. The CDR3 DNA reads TGCGCCAGCAGTGAGGGACAGAACACCGGGGAGCTGTTTTTT.

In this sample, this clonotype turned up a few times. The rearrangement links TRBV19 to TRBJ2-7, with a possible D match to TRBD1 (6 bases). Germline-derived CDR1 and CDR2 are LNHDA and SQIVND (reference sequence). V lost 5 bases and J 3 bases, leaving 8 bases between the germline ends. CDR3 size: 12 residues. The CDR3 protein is CASSEQGYEQYF. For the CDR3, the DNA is TGTGCCAGTAGTGAACAGGGCTACGAGCAGTACTTC. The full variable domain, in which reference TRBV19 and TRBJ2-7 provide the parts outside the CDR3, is DGGITQSPKYLFRKEGQNVTLSCEQNLNHDAMYWYRQDPGQGLRLIYYSQIVNDFQKGDIAEGYSVSREKKESFPLTVTSAQKNPTAFYLCASSEQGYEQYFGPGTRLTVT.

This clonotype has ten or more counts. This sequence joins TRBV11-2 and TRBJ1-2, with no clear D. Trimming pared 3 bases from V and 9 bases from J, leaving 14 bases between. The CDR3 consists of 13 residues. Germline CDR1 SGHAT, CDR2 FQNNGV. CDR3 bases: TGTGCCAGCAGCTTTCGGAGGGTCGGGAGCTACACCTTC. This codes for CASSFRRVGSYTF.

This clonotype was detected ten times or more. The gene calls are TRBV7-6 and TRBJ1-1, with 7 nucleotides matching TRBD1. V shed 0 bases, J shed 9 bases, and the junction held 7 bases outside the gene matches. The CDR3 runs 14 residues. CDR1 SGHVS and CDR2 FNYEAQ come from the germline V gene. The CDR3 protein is CASSLAGGAGKAFF. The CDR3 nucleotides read TGTGCCAGCAGCTTAGCAGGGGGCGCAGGGAAAGCTTTCTTT.

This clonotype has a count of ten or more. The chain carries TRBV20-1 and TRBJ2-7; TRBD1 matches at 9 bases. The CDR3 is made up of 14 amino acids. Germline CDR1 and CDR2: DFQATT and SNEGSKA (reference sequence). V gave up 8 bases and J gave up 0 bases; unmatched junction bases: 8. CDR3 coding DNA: TGCAGTACCAGGGGGGGACAGGGCTCCTACGAGCAGTACTTC. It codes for CSTRGGQGSYEQYF.

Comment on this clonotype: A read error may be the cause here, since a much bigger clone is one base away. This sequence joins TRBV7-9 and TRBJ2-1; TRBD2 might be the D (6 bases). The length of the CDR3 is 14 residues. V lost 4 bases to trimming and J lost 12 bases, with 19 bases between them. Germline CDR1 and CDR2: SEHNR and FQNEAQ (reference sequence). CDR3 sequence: CASSSRGGVHGQFF. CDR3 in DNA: TGTGCCAGCAGCTCCCGAGGAGGGGTCCATGGGCAGTTCTTC.

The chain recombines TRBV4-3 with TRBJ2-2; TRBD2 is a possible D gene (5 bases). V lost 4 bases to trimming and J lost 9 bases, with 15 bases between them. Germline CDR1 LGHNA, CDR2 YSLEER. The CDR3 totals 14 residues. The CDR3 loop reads CASSPRGERRELFF. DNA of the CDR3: TGCGCCAGCAGCCCCCGTGGGGAGAGGCGGGAGCTGTTTTTT.

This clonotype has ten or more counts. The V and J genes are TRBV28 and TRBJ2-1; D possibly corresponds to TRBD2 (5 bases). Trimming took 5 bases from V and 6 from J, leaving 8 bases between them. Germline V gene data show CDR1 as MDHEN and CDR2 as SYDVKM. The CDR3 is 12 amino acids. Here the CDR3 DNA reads TGTGCCAGCAGTACGGGGAGCAATGAGCAGTTCTTC. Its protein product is CASSTGSNEQFF. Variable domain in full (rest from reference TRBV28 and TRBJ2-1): DVKVTQSSRYLVKRTGEKVFLECVQDMDHENMFWYRQDPGLGLRLIYFSYDVKMKEKGDIPEGYSVSREKKERFSLILESASTNQTSMYLCASSTGSNEQFFGPGTRLTVL.

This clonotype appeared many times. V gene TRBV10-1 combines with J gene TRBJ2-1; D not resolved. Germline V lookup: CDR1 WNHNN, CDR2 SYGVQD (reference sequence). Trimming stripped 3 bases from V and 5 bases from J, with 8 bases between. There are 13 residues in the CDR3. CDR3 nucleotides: TGCGCCAGCAGTGACCCCCAAGACAATGAGCAGTTCTTC. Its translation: CASSDPQDNEQFF.

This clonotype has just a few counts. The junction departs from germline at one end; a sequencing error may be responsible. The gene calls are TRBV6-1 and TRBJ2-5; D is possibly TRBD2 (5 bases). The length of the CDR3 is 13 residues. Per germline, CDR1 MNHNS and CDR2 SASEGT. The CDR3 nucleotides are TGTGCCAGCAGAGAAGGACTGAAAGAGACCCAGTACTTC. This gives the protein CASREGLKETQYF.

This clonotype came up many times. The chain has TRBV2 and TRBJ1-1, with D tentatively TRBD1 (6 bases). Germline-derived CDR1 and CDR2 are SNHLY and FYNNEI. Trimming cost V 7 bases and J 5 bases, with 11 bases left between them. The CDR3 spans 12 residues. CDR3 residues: CASNQGYTEAFF. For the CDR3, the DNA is TGTGCCAGCAATCAGGGGTATACTGAAGCTTTCTTT.

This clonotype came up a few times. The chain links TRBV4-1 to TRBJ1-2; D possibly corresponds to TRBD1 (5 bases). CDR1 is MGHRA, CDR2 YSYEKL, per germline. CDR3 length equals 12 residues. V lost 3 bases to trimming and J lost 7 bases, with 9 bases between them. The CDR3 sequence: CASSQAGVGYTF. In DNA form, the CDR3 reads TGCGCCAGCAGCCAGGCGGGGGTTGGCTACACCTTC.

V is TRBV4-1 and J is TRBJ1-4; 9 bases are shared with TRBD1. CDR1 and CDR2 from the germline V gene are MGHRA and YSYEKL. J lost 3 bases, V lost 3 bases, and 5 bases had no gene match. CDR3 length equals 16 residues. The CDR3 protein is CASSQLRDRANEKLFF. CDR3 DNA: TGCGCCAGCAGCCAGTTACGGGACAGGGCTAATGAAAAACTGTTTTTT.

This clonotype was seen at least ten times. CDR3 DNA sequence: TGTGCCAGCAGCTTAATGATGACAGATACGCAGTATTTT. Its translation is CASSLMMTDTQYF. The chain is built from TRBV11-1 and TRBJ2-3; D call uncertain. CDR3 length: 13 amino acids. V was trimmed by 2 bases and J by 3 bases, leaving 6 bases between them. Germline assignment: CDR1 SGHAT and CDR2 FQDESV (reference sequence).

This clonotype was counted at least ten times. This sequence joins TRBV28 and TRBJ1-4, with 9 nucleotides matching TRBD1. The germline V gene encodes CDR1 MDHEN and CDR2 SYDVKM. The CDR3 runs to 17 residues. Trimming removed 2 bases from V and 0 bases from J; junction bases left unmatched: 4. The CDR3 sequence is CASSLVGQGSTNEKLFF. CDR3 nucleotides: TGTGCCAGCAGTTTAGTGGGACAGGGTTCAACTAATGAAAAACTGTTTTTT.

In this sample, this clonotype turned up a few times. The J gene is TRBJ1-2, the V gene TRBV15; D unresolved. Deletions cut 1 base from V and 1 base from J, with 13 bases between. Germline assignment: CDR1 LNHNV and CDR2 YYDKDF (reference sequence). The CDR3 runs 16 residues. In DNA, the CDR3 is TGTGCCACCAGCAGAGGACCCGGCCGGGATAACTATGGCTACACCTTC. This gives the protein CATSRGPGRDNYGYTF.

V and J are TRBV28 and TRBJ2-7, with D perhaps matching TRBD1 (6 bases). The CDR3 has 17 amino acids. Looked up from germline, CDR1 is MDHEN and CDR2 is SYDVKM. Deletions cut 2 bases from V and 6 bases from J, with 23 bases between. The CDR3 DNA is TGTGCCAGCAGTTTAAGCAGGTGGGGACACCGGGATGGCGAGCAGTACTTC. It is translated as CASSLSRWGHRDGEQYF.

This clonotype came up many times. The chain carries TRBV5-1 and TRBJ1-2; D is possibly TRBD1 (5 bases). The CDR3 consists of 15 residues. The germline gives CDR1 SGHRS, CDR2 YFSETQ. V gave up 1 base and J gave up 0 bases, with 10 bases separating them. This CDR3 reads CASSLSGDANYGYTF. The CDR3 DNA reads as TGCGCCAGCAGCTTGTCGGGGGACGCTAACTATGGCTACACCTTC.